Listed below are T cell receptor beta chains from one sample, sequenced in a study of blood T cell repertoires in COVID-19. Only in-frame clones appear in the TCRdb table, and some are missing; sequencing was by immunoSEQ multiplex PCR. The sample includes a few hundred thousand clones, 80% to 85% of them seen just once. The sequencing sample was made of PBMCs or T cells enriched from blood (not recorded which). These receptors were obtained from a woman between 45 and 65 years old who had recovered from COVID-19. Both conserved end residues are part of each CDR3. Each record gives: clone size, V gene, J gene, CDR3 protein. Some rows have no size entry. The others give once, few or many, or a class for an expanded clone.

>NA|TRBV14|TRBJ2-1
CASSRFLSSYNEQFF
>NA|TRBV12-3/TRBV12-4|TRBJ1-2
CASRSSYGYTF
>once|TRBV6-5|TRBJ2-5
CASQQGLAVQETQYF
>NA|TRBV12-3/TRBV12-4|TRBJ1-1
CASSLPTGEAFF
>NA|TRBV29-1|TRBJ2-7
CSVGEAGAGEQYF
>NA|TRBV6-5|TRBJ1-6
CASRLQRNSPLHF
>NA|TRBV7-9|TRBJ2-7
CASSLVSGQPYEQYF
>NA|TRBV9|TRBJ2-1
CASSVISGSSYNEQFF
>NA|TRBV7-9|TRBJ1-5
CASSNGGGRQPQHF
>NA|TRBV30|TRBJ2-7
CAWSHGGGRAGEQYF
>NA|TRBV4-1|TRBJ2-1
CASSQVETDNEQFF
>NA|TRBV4-1|TRBJ1-2
CASSRRDLYGYTF
>NA|TRBV2|TRBJ1-4
CASRQEGGIREKLFF
>NA|TRBV27|TRBJ2-2
CASGLRTKTNTGELFF
>NA|TRBV6-5|TRBJ2-3
CASSRRGPDTQYF
>NA|TRBV2|TRBJ1-2
CASSVQAPGYTF
>NA|TRBV7-9|TRBJ2-5
CASSSMFGTERGETQYF
>NA|TRBV5-1|TRBJ1-2
CASSPGQGHGYTF
>NA|TRBV5-4|TRBJ2-7
CASSFLKNEQYF
>NA|TRBV4-3|TRBJ2-7
CASSQSLGPPGGLGLYEQYF
>NA|TRBV15|TRBJ1-5
CATSDGFGLGQPQHF
>NA|TRBV5-4|TRBJ2-7
CASSLGQGHEQYF
>NA|TRBV12-5|TRBJ1-1
CASVAGLNTEAFF
>NA|TRBV11-3|TRBJ1-1
CASSLRAWGQSNTEAFF
>NA|TRBV10-1|TRBJ2-7
CAIPGCGDEQYF
>NA|TRBV14|TRBJ2-5
CASSYREGETQYF
>NA|TRBV9|TRBJ1-2
CASSVHRGGYTF
>NA|TRBV7-8|TRBJ1-2
CASSLGGGELYGYTF
>NA|TRBV9|TRBJ2-1
CASSVDGSTYNEQFF
>NA|TRBV2|TRBJ2-1
CASRLTTTTGGNEQFF
>NA|TRBV23-1|TRBJ2-1
CASSQSQGITHNEQFF
>once|TRBV15|TRBJ1-5
CATSRERMQGFGSNQPQHF
>NA|TRBV4-2|TRBJ2-1
CASSQVTSGGTGNEQFF
>NA|TRBV4-3|TRBJ2-3
CASSQASGRPTDTQYF
>NA|TRBV19|TRBJ2-5
CASSTSSGTTQETQYF
>NA|TRBV21-1|TRBJ1-5
CASSIRTRRPPPHSNQPQHF
>few|TRBV6-2/TRBV6-3|TRBJ1-4
CASSYSLTGGGEKLFF
>NA|TRBV6-5|TRBJ1-2
CATFRDRADGGYTF
>NA|TRBV3-1/TRBV3-2|TRBJ2-7
CASSQTPGQVYEQYF